This TCR beta chain comes out of a study of blood T cell repertoires in COVID-19. On the study more broadly: The United States, Italy and Spain supplied acute and convalescent COVID-19 samples.

Study processing details: Amplifying reference gene primers gave estimates of nucleated cell counts. Measured with immunoSEQ multiplex PCR; TCRdb has only the in-frame clones, and not every one. V, J and clone size are those of that table, while D and trimming were read from the DNA. The sample contains some 180,000 clones, 65% to 90% of which appear only once. The CDR3 spans 15 residues. V lost 3 bases to trimming and J lost 6 bases; unmatched junction nucleotides: 3. Germline-derived CDR1 and CDR2 are SNHLY and FYNNEI. This clonotype was sampled from a human donor in a cohort sampled during active COVID-19. The rearrangement uses TRBV2 and TRBJ1-5; 12 bases match TRBD1. The sequenced sample consisted of peripheral blood. This CDR3 is CASSEGGQGAQPQHF. CDR3 sequence (DNA): TGTGCCAGCAGTGAGGGGGGACAGGGGGCTCAGCCCCAGCATTTT.